This T cell receptor (beta chain) was recovered during a study of blood T cell repertoires in COVID-19. Study summary: Sites across the United States, Italy and Spain contributed samples from acute and convalescent COVID-19. The cDNA or gDNA used as material had been derived from T cells, B-cell-depleted T cells, or PBMCs.

Original data processing: Estimation of nucleated cell counts was performed using reference gene primer amplification. Repertoires were generated with immunoSEQ multiplex PCR, while TCRdb's copy carries only in-frame clones and drops some. The DNA gave D and trimming, while V, J and clone size come from that table. The data hold fewer than 50,000 clones, with roughly 86% observed a single time. The receptor comes from a human donor in a cohort sampled during active COVID-19. The sample taken for sequencing was peripheral blood.

The CDR3 reads CASSHLAGWQFF. CDR3 nucleotide sequence: TGTGCCAGCAGCCACCTAGCGGGATGGCAGTTCTTC. The chain combines TRBV3-1 (or the pseudogene TRBV3-2) with TRBJ2-1; TRBD2 aligns across 9 bases. The trim removed 3 bases at V and 12 bases at J, leaving 3 bases unmatched. CDR3 length equals 12 residues. Germline CDR1 LGHDT, CDR2 YNNKEL (reference sequence).